Here is one TCR beta chain with its context. Its cognate antigen has yet to be identified. No much larger clonotype is one base removed from it; base qualities were not supplied. The sample's time point label is to be understood as: cycle 4 day 1 (C4D1), after 5 to 7 weeks of nivolumab. Every trial patient had relapsed following autologous stem cell transplantation, and prior brentuximab vedotin exposure was what differed among cohorts A, B and C. A total of 56 patients with relapsed/refractory classical Hodgkin lymphoma made up the trial cohort, and each patient's best overall response was complete response, partial response or progressive disease. Trial patients were treated with single-agent nivolumab in the multi-cohort phase II CheckMate 205 trial. An independent review committee assessed best overall response by applying the 2007 International Working Group response criteria. Trial PBMCs were obtained immediately prior to nivolumab initiation (C1D1) and on therapy at cycle 2 day 1 and cycle 4 day 1. After peripheral blood was drawn into 8 mL Vacutainer Cell Preparation Tubes, PBMCs were isolated by centrifugation and then cryopreserved.

Genomic DNA was isolated using the Qiagen DNeasy kit from unsorted PBMCs as well as from negatively selected CD4+ and CD8+ fractions. Amplification of TCR beta CDR3 regions was done by immunoSEQ multiplex PCR with primers that anneal to V and J segments. A synthetic immune receptor repertoire was used to minimize amplification bias, and any remaining bias was removed computationally after sequencing. Per the source publication's procedure: Custom Python scripts were used to quantify repertoire diversity as the Shannon entropy index. Unsorted, CD4+ and CD8+ repertoires were analyzed separately, except for combined analyses in which CD4+ and CD8+ sequences were merged in silico. A clone was considered expanded if an increase in frequency of at least 2-fold after treatment relative to C1D1 was found, and a pseudocount of 0.5 was applied to clones undetected at baseline. Singleton clones were defined as clones with 0 or 1 copy at C1D1, and non-singleton clones were defined as clones with 2 or more copies. By matching protein sequences in sorted samples from the same patient, clones expanded in unsorted samples were annotated as CD4+, CD8+ or unknown. Wilcoxon tests were applied to paired samples to test diversity changes from C1D1 to C4D1. Imported from immuneACCESS, the table was reduced by TCRdb to in-frame sequences with V and J called. These copies leave out some clones; in studies compared against another copy, an unresolved V gene accounts for under half, and the cause of the remainder is not known. Clonal size and the V and J genes are those of that table, whereas D and trimming came from the DNA. The sample profile shows over 50,000 clones; 70% to 90% of them were found once. About 8% of the sample is in the top ten clones.

The source of the sample is a study of PD-1 blockade in classical Hodgkin lymphoma (dated by TCRdb to 2018 to 2021). Describing the broader study: Nivolumab dosing was 3 mg/kg intravenously every 2 weeks, continuing until either disease progression or unacceptable toxicity. The study used CyTOF and TCR beta sequencing to define a peripheral blood immune signature of response to PD-1 blockade in classical Hodgkin lymphoma.

Inclusive of the bounding cysteine and phenylalanine, the CDR3 is 11 residues long. The CDR3 DNA has 33 bases and is translated from base 1. Trimming removed 6 bases from V and 6 bases from J, leaving 9 bases between the germline ends. From a lookup of the germline V gene, CDR1 and CDR2 are SGHVS and FNYEAQ. Broad study findings and their caveats: Lower diversity was observed in patients in whom nivolumab was started less than 1 year after ASCT, and these patients were excluded from later analyses so that confounding by immune reconstitution would be avoided. The study was limited to a single clinical trial cohort, and causes of repertoire differences, possibly disease activity or prior therapy, remained undefined. Trial patients achieving complete response had baseline diversity similar to newly diagnosed patients, whereas partial responders and progressors had significantly lower diversity. Baseline TCR diversity was reported to be lower in newly diagnosed patients than in healthy donors, and even lower in relapsed/refractory patients. By C4D1, a significant rise was seen in CD4+ TCR diversity but not in CD8+ TCR diversity (p=0.0027 vs p=0.16), and the rise was most apparent among complete responders (p=0.02).

This sample comprised peripheral blood mononuclear cells (PBMCs), obtained before the fourth cycle of nivolumab. The receptor was isolated from a human donor with classical Hodgkin lymphoma. The V and J genes are TRBV7-6 and TRBJ2-7, with the D segment identity uncertain. CDR3 sequence: CASSPAGEQYF. The bases are TGTGCCAGCAGTCCCGCAGGCGAGCAGTACTTC.